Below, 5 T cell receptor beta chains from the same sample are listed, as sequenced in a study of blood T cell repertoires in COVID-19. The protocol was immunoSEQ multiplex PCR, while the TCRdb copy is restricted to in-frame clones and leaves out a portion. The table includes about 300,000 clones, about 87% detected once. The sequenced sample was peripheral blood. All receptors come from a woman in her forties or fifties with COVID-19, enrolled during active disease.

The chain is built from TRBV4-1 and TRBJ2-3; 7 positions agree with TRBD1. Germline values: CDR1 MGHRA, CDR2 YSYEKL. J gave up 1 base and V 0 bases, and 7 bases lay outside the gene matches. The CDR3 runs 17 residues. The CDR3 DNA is TGCGCCAGCAGCCAAGATGGTGCAGGGGGAGGCACAGATACGCAGTATTTT. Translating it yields CASSQDGAGGGTDTQYF.

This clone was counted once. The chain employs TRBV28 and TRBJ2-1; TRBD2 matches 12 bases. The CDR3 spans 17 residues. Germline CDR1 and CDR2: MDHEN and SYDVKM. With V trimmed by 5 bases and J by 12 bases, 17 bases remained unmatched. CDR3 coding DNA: TGTGCCAGCAGTCCCGGTTCCGGGCTAGCGGGAGGGGAGGGGCAGTTCTTC. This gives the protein CASSPGSGLAGGEGQFF.

The CDR3 sequence is CASSPGTDDVKQYF. CDR3 bases: TGTGCCAGCTCACCAGGAACAGACGATGTCAAGCAGTACTTC. The V call is TRBV18, the J call TRBJ2-7; D gene unclear. The CDR3 contains 14 residues. Germline CDR1 is KGHSH and CDR2 is LQKENI. V lost 2 bases to trimming and J lost 8 bases, with 16 bases between them.

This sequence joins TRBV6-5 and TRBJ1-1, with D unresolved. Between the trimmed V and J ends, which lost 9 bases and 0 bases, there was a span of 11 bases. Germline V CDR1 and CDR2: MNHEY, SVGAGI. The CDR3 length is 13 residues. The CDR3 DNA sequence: TGTGCCAGTACCCAGGCTTTGAACACTGAAGCTTTCTTT. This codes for CASTQALNTEAFF.

The CDR3 DNA is TGTGCCAGCAGACGAGACAGGGGGTGGAATGAGCAGTTCTTC. This gives the protein CASRRDRGWNEQFF. The rearrangement uses TRBV27 and TRBJ2-1, with 9 bases aligning to TRBD1. V dropped 6 bases and J dropped 7; count of bases not matched to a gene: 7. This CDR3 has 14 amino acids. Germline V gene sequence: CDR1 MNHEY, CDR2 SMNVEV (reference sequence).